A selection of T cell receptor beta chains follows, all from one sample in a study of T-cell memory formation after mild COVID-19. MiXCR, applied by TCRdb to the 5' RACE reads, yields one record per CDR3 protein. The data show about 280,000 distinct CDR3 sequences, approximately 7.6% seen once. Sequencing input: PBMCs or a T cell subset sorted from them (not recorded which). These receptor sequences come from a young man who had mild COVID-19 (a few samples of this study predate the infection). Cell type and time point are not known. Each CDR3 is given with its conserved first and last residue. D genes are given only for firm matches. Size is omitted from some rows. Given values are once, few, many or a class for expanded clones.

d_gene	v_gene	j_gene	abundance	CDR3nt	CDR3aa
.	TRBV7-8	TRBJ2-3	once	TGTGCCAGCAGCCCACGCCGCCCCGGAGGAACAGATACGCAGTATTTT	CASSPRRPGGTDTQYF
.	TRBV5-5	TRBJ2-7	few	TGTGCCAGCAGCTTGGATCCAGGGAGCTACGAGCAGTACTTC	CASSLDPGSYEQYF
.	TRBV7-9	TRBJ2-7	few	TGTGCCAGCAGCTCCGGGGTGAACGAGCAGTACTTC	CASSSGVNEQYF
.	TRBV5-6	TRBJ2-5	many	TGTGCCAGCAGCTTGTTACTCGAAGAGACCCAGTACTTC	CASSLLLEETQYF
.	TRBV7-2	TRBJ2-3	many	TGTGCCAGCAGCTTAGTGGTGGGGACAGATACGCAGTATTTT	CASSLVVGTDTQYF
TRBD1	TRBV7-2	TRBJ2-2	.	TGTGCCAGCAACAACAGGGGGCTGGCCGGGGAGCTGTTTTTT	CASNNRGLAGELFF
.	TRBV7-2	TRBJ1-2	.	TGTGCCAGCAGCTTAGCGCGGTTAGATGGCTACACCTTC	CASSLARLDGYTF
.	TRBV4-3	TRBJ1-2	.	TGCGCCAGCAGCCAAGATATCGGCGGCCGGGCTAACTATGGCTACACCTTC	CASSQDIGGRANYGYTF
TRBD2	TRBV6-2/TRBV6-3	TRBJ2-1	few	TGTGCCAGCAGTTACATCGGACTAGCTGGTGAGCAGTTCTTC	CASSYIGLAGEQFF
TRBD1	TRBV5-6	TRBJ2-7	many	TGTGCCAGCAGCTTTGACAGGGGGAGCGAGCAGTACTTC	CASSFDRGSEQYF
.	TRBV4-2	TRBJ1-4	few	TGTGCCAGCAGCCAAGACTACCGCGGGGAAGGAGAAAAACTGTTTTTT	CASSQDYRGEGEKLFF
TRBD1	TRBV9	TRBJ1-5	.	TGTGCCAGCAGCGTAGGAGGACAGGGGGGTCAGCCCCAGCATTTT	CASSVGGQGGQPQHF
.	TRBV5-1	TRBJ2-3	.	TGCGCCAGCAGCTTGAGTCCAGAGACAGATACGCAGTATTTT	CASSLSPETDTQYF
.	TRBV5-1	TRBJ1-4	.	TGCGCCAGCTCGAGAGGCAAAAATGAAAAACTGTTTTTT	CASSRGKNEKLFF
TRBD1	TRBV4-1	TRBJ2-7	many	TGCGCCAGCAGCTCACGGACAGGGCCGTTGGGCGAGCAGTACTTC	CASSSRTGPLGEQYF
TRBD1	TRBV20-1	TRBJ1-5	.	TGCAGTGCTCGGCCGGGACAGAGCAATCAGCCCCAGCATTTT	CSARPGQSNQPQHF
.	TRBV5-6	TRBJ2-3	few	TGTGCCAGCAGCTGGGCACGGGGAGATACGCAGTATTTT	CASSWARGDTQYF
.	TRBV7-2	TRBJ2-3	many	TGTGCCAGCAGGTCGACCTTTAGCACAGATACGCAGTATTTT	CASRSTFSTDTQYF
.	TRBV7-3	TRBJ2-1	.	TGTGCCAGCAGGAAGGCGGAGAACTACAATGAGCAGTTCTTC	CASRKAENYNEQFF
.	TRBV12-3/TRBV12-4	TRBJ1-6	.	TGTGCCAGTTCGGGCCGCCGCCTTATCCATTCACCCCTCCACTTT	CASSGRRLIHSPLHF
.	TRBV7-9	TRBJ2-3	.	TGTGCCAGCAGCTTATGGGGGGCCCAAAGTTATTTT	CASSLWGAQSYF
.	TRBV12-3/TRBV12-4	TRBJ1-1	.	TGTGCCAGCAGCCCGAGTAGTTTTAGAACTGAAGCTTTCTTT	CASSPSSFRTEAFF
TRBD2	TRBV2	TRBJ2-1	.	TGTGCCAGCAGTGGCCCGACTAGCGGGGGGGCCCCGTTCGATGAGCAGTTCTTC	CASSGPTSGGAPFDEQFF
TRBD1	TRBV12-3/TRBV12-4	TRBJ1-1	many	TGTGCCAGCAGTCGCCCGGGACAGGGGACCACTGAAGCTTTCTTT	CASSRPGQGTTEAFF
TRBD2	TRBV24-1	TRBJ2-3	many	TGTGCCACCAGTGGACGAATACGGGGGGGCGGAACAGATACGCAGTATTTT	CATSGRIRGGGTDTQYF
.	TRBV29-1	TRBJ1-1	.	TGCAGCGTTGTAAAAGCCCTGAACACTGAAGCTTTCTTT	CSVVKALNTEAFF
.	TRBV7-2	TRBJ1-6	.	TGTGCCAGCAGCTTTCAACAGGGTGGGTCACCCCTCCACTTT	CASSFQQGGSPLHF
TRBD1	TRBV4-2	TRBJ2-2	many	TGTGCCAGCACCCAGGGGGCGGGGAGTTCCGGGGAGCTGTTTTTT	CASTQGAGSSGELFF
.	TRBV15	TRBJ1-2	.	TGTGCCACCAGCAGCCAGCGGGAGGGGGGCTACACCTTC	CATSSQREGGYTF